One sample yielded the 8 T cell receptor beta chains listed below, sequenced in a study of cytomegalovirus exposure and HLA in healthy donors. It was with 60 Vbeta and 13 Jbeta primers that the PCR ran. Measured with immunoSEQ multiplex PCR; TCRdb has only the in-frame clones, and not every one. This sample has roughly 89,000 clones; approximately 80% occur once, and the top ten carry around 2%. Sequencing was carried out using PBMCs. These receptors came from a man aged 18 to 29 in good health and CMV-seronegative.

V gene TRBV5-1 combines with J gene TRBJ1-1; the match to TRBD1 covers 8 bases. Germline V CDR1 and CDR2: SGHRS, YFSETQ. The CDR3 contains 14 residues. The ends lost 2 bases at V and 2 bases at J; junction bases unmatched: 2. The CDR3 DNA reads as TGCGCCAGCAGCTTCGGACAGGGAAACACTGAAGCTTTCTTT. It encodes CASSFGQGNTEAFF.

The rearrangement joins TRBV5-1 to TRBJ2-3; D is ambiguous. The length of the CDR3 is 13 residues. V was cut by 0 bases and J by 1 base, with 3 bases left in between. Germline V gene data show CDR1 as SGHRS and CDR2 as YFSETQ. The CDR3 loop reads CASSLAGTDTQYF. CDR3 bases: TGCGCCAGCAGCTTGGCTGGCACAGATACGCAGTATTTT.

The chain joins TRBV2 to TRBJ1-4; 8 positions agree with TRBD1. The CDR3 spans 18 residues. V dropped 5 bases and J dropped 1; count of bases not matched to a gene: 12. Germline CDR1 is SNHLY and CDR2 is FYNNEI. The CDR3 is CASSYDRGRDGTNEKLFF. Here the CDR3 DNA reads TGTGCCAGCAGTTACGACAGGGGCCGAGACGGAACTAATGAAAAACTGTTTTTT.

The gene calls are TRBV2 and TRBJ2-3; D possibly corresponds to TRBD2 (6 bases). The CDR3 is made up of 13 amino acids. V lost 4 bases and J 2 bases, leaving 7 bases between the germline ends. Germline-derived CDR1 and CDR2 are SNHLY and FYNNEI. The CDR3 DNA reads TGTGCCAGCAGTGGGCGGGACACAGATACGCAGTATTTT. It is translated as CASSGRDTDTQYF.

This sequence joins TRBV30 and TRBJ1-3; no clear D. V lost 5 bases to trimming and J lost 2 bases, with 10 bases between them. Per the germline V gene, CDR1 is GTSNPN and CDR2 is SVGIG (reference sequence). The CDR3 has 13 amino acids. CDR3 bases: TGTGCCTGGTCTCCGTCCCCTGGAAACACCATATATTTT. Its translation is CAWSPSPGNTIYF. Filled out from reference TRBV30 and TRBJ1-3, the complete variable domain reads SQTIHQWPATLVQPVGSPLSLECTVEGTSNPNLYWYRQAAGRGLQLLFYSVGIGQISSEVPQNLSASRPQDRQFILSSKKLLLSDSGFYLCAWSPSPGNTIYFGEGSWLTVV.

The chain recombines TRBV10-3 with TRBJ2-1, with D possibly being TRBD2 (7 bases). The CDR3 has 13 amino acids. Germline V lookup: CDR1 ENHRY, CDR2 SYGVKD. V dropped 3 bases and J dropped 10 bases, with 13 bases sitting between them. The CDR3 region has the DNA TGTGCCATCAGTGATGGACTAGGGGGAGAGCAGTTCTTC. Translating it yields CAISDGLGGEQFF.

The chain uses TRBV6-1 and TRBJ2-1, with D maybe TRBD2 (5 bases). CDR1 and CDR2 (germline): MNHNS, SASEGT. CDR3 size: 15 residues. V was trimmed by 0 bases and J by 9 bases, leaving 15 bases between them. CDR3 amino acids: CASSEAVTVGSEQFF. The CDR3 DNA reads as TGTGCCAGCAGTGAAGCGGTAACCGTAGGGAGTGAGCAGTTCTTC.

CDR3 sequence reads: CASSYRGQLIYGYTF. The CDR3 DNA follows: TGTGCCAGCAGTTACAGGGGACAGCTCATCTATGGCTACACCTTC. The V call is TRBV6-5, the J call TRBJ1-2; 7 bases line up with TRBD1. The ends lost 2 bases at V and 4 bases at J; junction bases unmatched: 7. Germline CDR1 and CDR2: MNHEY and SVGAGI. The CDR3 loop spans 15 amino acids.